These 28 T cell receptor beta chains came from one sample sequenced in a study of beta chain features in type 1 diabetes (dated by TCRdb to 2017 to 2018). General study outcomes and caveats: In all four CD4+ subsets, TCRB CDR3 length was moderately but significantly shorter in type 1 diabetes patients.

The library was generated by the immunoSEQ multiplex PCR assay. All of the isolated RNA was reverse transcribed with the High Capacity cDNA Reverse Transcription Kit, so expressed TCRB transcripts were sequenced. What TCRdb holds here is the immuneACCESS table cut down to in-frame rearrangements. Part of the clones is not present; checked against another copy, under half of the missing clones reflect an unresolved V gene, and the others are unexplained. In all, the sample holds some 240,000 clones, and approximately 16% of those were seen once. 0.07% to 0.095% of the sample rests with the top ten. Their cognate antigens are unknown. The sample comprised naive CD4+ T cells from blood. This sample's cell subset or site label indicates: true naive CD4+ T cells. The receptors stem from a man aged 30-40 years with type 1 diabetes.

In its sample, this clone was seen a few times. V gene TRBV25-1 combines with J gene TRBJ1-5; D may be TRBD1 (6 bases). CDR1 is MGHDK, CDR2 SYGVNS, per germline. The V and J ends lost 5 bases and 2 bases respectively, with 16 bases between them. The CDR3 has 16 amino acids. The CDR3 region is CASSPHGAGGNQPQHF. The CDR3 DNA follows: TGTGCCAGCAGTCCTCATGGGGCAGGGGGCAATCAGCCCCAGCATTTT.

There are a few counts of this clone. The chain couples TRBV30 to TRBJ2-7; possibly TRBD1 for D (6 bases). CDR1 is GTSNPN, CDR2 SVGIG, per germline (reference sequence). This CDR3 region has 13 residues. The V gene lost 3 bases and the J gene lost 1 base, with 10 bases spanning the gap. The CDR3 DNA is TGTGCCTGGAGCCCGGGACAATCCTACGAGCAGTACTTC. This sequence encodes CAWSPGQSYEQYF.

This clone was counted between two and nine times. The chain recombines TRBV5-4 with TRBJ2-5; D is perhaps TRBD2 (6 bases). CDR1 SGHNT and CDR2 YYREEE come from the germline V gene (reference sequence). Between the trimmed V and J ends, which lost 4 bases and 5 bases, there was a span of 15 bases. This CDR3 has 14 amino acids. The CDR3: CASSAGRLTETQYF. The DNA for the CDR3 is TGTGCCAGCAGCGCAGGGAGGTTGACCGAGACCCAGTACTTC. The variable domain in full, completed from reference TRBV5-4 and TRBJ2-5, reads ETGVTQSPTHLIKTRGQQVTLRCSSQSGHNTVSWYQQALGQGPQFIFQYYREEENGRGNFPPRFSGLQFPNYSSELNVNALELDDSALYLCASSAGRLTETQYFGPGTRLLVL.

The chain combines TRBV28 with TRBJ2-1, with TRBD2 identical over 11 bases. Germline V CDR1 and CDR2: MDHEN, SYDVKM. Germline trimming cut 5 bases from V and 1 base from J; bases unmatched to any gene: 1. The CDR3 is 15 residues long. For the CDR3, the DNA is TGTGCCAGCAGTATAGCGGGAGGGTCCTACAATGAGCAGTTCTTC. As protein: CASSIAGGSYNEQFF. Full variable domain (rest looked up from reference TRBV28 and TRBJ2-1): DVKVTQSSRYLVKRTGEKVFLECVQDMDHENMFWYRQDPGLGLRLIYFSYDVKMKEKGDIPEGYSVSREKKERFSLILESASTNQTSMYLCASSIAGGSYNEQFFGPGTRLTVL.

This clone showed up just a few times. The chain recombines TRBV10-3 with TRBJ2-7; perhaps TRBD2 as D (6 bases). V was clipped by 3 bases and J by 2 bases, with 8 bases between them. This CDR3 has 13 residues. Per the germline V gene, CDR1 is ENHRY and CDR2 is SYGVKD. This CDR3 reads CAISDGSTYEQYF. DNA of the CDR3: TGTGCCATCAGTGACGGGAGCACCTACGAGCAGTACTTC.

The chain carries TRBV6-4 and TRBJ2-7; tentative D call: TRBD1 (6 bases). Trimming took off 8 bases at V and 2 bases at J, with 13 bases between the two ends. Germline V gene sequence: CDR1 MRHNA, CDR2 SNTAGT. The CDR3 contains 13 residues. DNA of the CDR3: TGTGCCAGCGGGTGTAGGGACACCTACGAGCAGTACTTC. Its translation: CASGCRDTYEQYF.

The chain links TRBV20-1 to TRBJ2-7, with D hard to call. CDR3 size: 11 residues. Germline CDR1 reads DFQATT; CDR2 reads SNEGSKA (reference sequence). V was shortened by 0 bases and J by 5 bases, with 5 bases between the two germline ends. The CDR3 loop is CSARDRNEQYF. CDR3 nucleotides: TGCAGTGCTAGAGATCGAAACGAGCAGTACTTC.

The chain carries TRBV23-1 and TRBJ2-7, with a weak D call TRBD1 (8 bases). TRBV23-1 is annotated as an ORF whose role is uncertain. The CDR3 is 17 residues long. V was cut by 4 bases and J by 3 bases, with 22 bases left in between. CDR3: CASSRQAGQENDYEQYF. The CDR3 nucleotides read TGCGCCAGCAGTCGCCAAGCGGGACAGGAGAACGACTACGAGCAGTACTTC.

The table lists this clone with a few counts. The chain joins TRBV29-1 to TRBJ1-2, with a tentative D call TRBD1 (5 bases). The CDR3 spans 12 residues. CDR1 is SQVTM and CDR2 is ANQGSEA in the germline V gene. The ends were cut back, 2 bases at V and 4 bases at J, with 8 bases in the middle. CDR3 amino acids: CSVESGGYGYTF. As DNA, the CDR3 is TGCAGCGTTGAAAGCGGGGGCTATGGCTACACCTTC.

This clone was recorded a few times. The gene calls are TRBV7-2 and TRBJ2-7; maybe TRBD2 (5 bases). The germline gives CDR1 SGHTA, CDR2 FQGNSA. This CDR3 contains 12 residues. Trimming cost V 1 base and J 6 bases, with 7 bases left between them. CDR3 protein: CASSLVALEQYF. DNA of the CDR3: TGTGCCAGCAGCTTAGTAGCGCTCGAGCAGTACTTC.

Only a few counts were recorded for this clone. This sequence joins TRBV28 and TRBJ2-3; D is possibly TRBD1 (5 bases). Per the germline V gene, CDR1 is MDHEN and CDR2 is SYDVKM. The CDR3 runs 15 residues. V was pared by 3 bases and J by 6 bases, with 16 bases between. The CDR3 here is CASSFPGDSSDTQYF. In DNA form, the CDR3 reads TGTGCCAGCAGTTTTCCAGGAGACAGCAGCGATACGCAGTATTTT.

This sequence joins TRBV5-1 and TRBJ2-3; 9 nucleotides agree with TRBD2. The V gene's germline CDR1 is SGHRS and CDR2 YFSETQ. V trimming: 0 bases; J trimming: 4 bases; junction bases outside the gene matches: 9. This CDR3 is built from 17 residues. CDR3 loop: CASSLEPSGIGSDTQYF. CDR3 in DNA: TGCGCCAGCAGCTTGGAGCCTAGCGGGATAGGCTCAGATACGCAGTATTTT.

This rearrangement joins TRBV29-1 to TRBJ2-5, with 11 positions matching TRBD1. Per the germline V gene, CDR1 is SQVTM and CDR2 is ANQGSEA. After removal of 4 bases from V and 4 bases from J, the junction contained 2 bases not matched to a gene. This CDR3 has 13 residues. The CDR3 loop is CSVVGTGGETQYF. In DNA, the CDR3 is TGCAGCGTTGTCGGGACAGGGGGAGAGACCCAGTACTTC.

This clone was observed a handful of times. This chain connects TRBV6-5 to TRBJ2-1, with D possibly being TRBD1 (6 bases). Trimming pared 3 bases from V and 4 bases from J, leaving 10 bases between. CDR1 is MNHEY and CDR2 is SVGAGI in the germline V gene. The CDR3 is 14 residues long. The CDR3 coding sequence is TGTGCCAGCAGTTATCAGGACAGTTACAATGAGCAGTTCTTC. Its protein is CASSYQDSYNEQFF.

CDR3 nucleotide sequence: TGTGCCATCAGCCCGGGACAGGGGGCGGTTGGAAACACCATATATTTT. It codes for CAISPGQGAVGNTIYF. V is TRBV10-3 and J is TRBJ1-3, with TRBD1 matching 12 bases. Per the germline V gene, CDR1 is ENHRY and CDR2 is SYGVKD. CDR3 length equals 16 residues. V shed 6 bases and J 3 bases; nucleotides not matched to a gene: 6.

The chain joins TRBV5-4 to TRBJ2-7; a possible D gene is TRBD1 (5 bases). This CDR3 comprises 15 residues. Trimming removed 0 bases from V and 4 bases from J, with 14 bases in between. The germline CDR1 and CDR2 sequences are SGHNT and YYREEE (reference sequence). CDR3 sequence (DNA): TGTGCCAGCAGCTTGGCCCTAGGGGCCCGTTACGAGCAGTACTTC. Amino acid sequence: CASSLALGARYEQYF.

The genes are TRBV10-3 and TRBJ2-1; possibly TRBD1 for D (5 bases). This CDR3 has 13 residues. V shed 0 bases and J shed 9 bases, with 9 bases lying between them. Germline V gene lookup returns CDR1 ENHRY and CDR2 SYGVKD. The CDR3 here is CAISESGQVEQFF. CDR3 DNA sequence: TGTGCCATCAGTGAGTCGGGGCAGGTTGAGCAGTTCTTC.

V usage is TRBV15 and J usage is TRBJ2-7; no firm D call. Per the germline V gene, CDR1 is LNHNV and CDR2 is YYDKDF (reference sequence). The CDR3 consists of 14 residues. The V end was cut by 5 bases, the J end by 1 base, with 12 bases between. CDR3 region: CATSSPAPSYEQYF. Here the CDR3 DNA reads TGTGCCACCAGCTCGCCGGCCCCGTCCTACGAGCAGTACTTC.

This chain joins TRBV4-3 and TRBJ2-3; D remains unclear. The CDR3 spans 14 residues. V was cut by 6 bases and J by 6 bases, with 16 bases left in between. Germline V lookup: CDR1 LGHNA, CDR2 YSLEER. The CDR3 nucleotides read TGCGCCAGCAGGCTGTCAGAGTTCCCGGATACGCAGTATTTT. Translated, it gives CASRLSEFPDTQYF.

The V call is TRBV15, the J call TRBJ2-6; D perhaps matches TRBD1 (6 bases). CDR1 is LNHNV, CDR2 YYDKDF, per germline (reference sequence). The CDR3 contains 18 residues. Between the trimmed V and J ends, which lost 0 bases and 0 bases, there was a span of 12 bases. CDR3 DNA sequence: TGTGCCACCAGCAGAGATCGAGGACAGCCCTCTGGGGCCAACGTCCTGACTTTC. It specifies CATSRDRGQPSGANVLTF.

There are a few counts of this clone. This chain connects TRBV25-1 to TRBJ2-5; TRBD1 agrees at 11 bases. Per germline, CDR1 MGHDK and CDR2 SYGVNS. There are 14 residues in the CDR3. Trimming cost V 6 bases and J 4 bases; bases outside gene matches: 4. In DNA form, the CDR3 reads TGTGCCAGCAGAGCCGGGACAGGGGGAGAGACCCAGTACTTC. Residues: CASRAGTGGETQYF.

This clone was recorded a few times. CDR3 in amino acids: CASSVASVLGRNEQFF. CDR3 DNA sequence: TGTGCCAGCAGCGTAGCTTCGGTTCTTGGACGGAATGAGCAGTTCTTC. V gene TRBV9 combines with J gene TRBJ2-1; D is uncertain. Germline V lookup: CDR1 SGDLS, CDR2 YYNGEE. With 0 bases removed from V and 7 bases from J, the gap between germline ends came to 17 bases. The CDR3 consists of 16 residues.

This clone was recorded a few times. The rearrangement uses TRBV4-3 and TRBJ2-7; D gene unclear. Per the germline V gene, CDR1 is LGHNA and CDR2 is YSLEER. Deletions cut 0 bases from V and 1 base from J, with 4 bases between. The CDR3 covers 13 residues. As DNA, the CDR3 is TGCGCCAGCAGCCAAGATCTGTCCTACGAGCAGTACTTC. It specifies CASSQDLSYEQYF.

The chain combines TRBV2 with TRBJ2-2, with D perhaps assigned TRBD1 or TRBD2 (5 bases each). Germline values: CDR1 SNHLY, CDR2 FYNNEI. Trimming took 7 bases from V and 7 from J, leaving 13 bases between them. The CDR3 is 13 amino acids. The CDR3 sequence: CASTPWGSGELFF. As DNA, the CDR3 is TGTGCCAGCACTCCGTGGGGGAGCGGGGAGCTGTTTTTT.

V usage is TRBV18 and J usage is TRBJ2-5; no firm D call. V lost 3 bases and J 4 bases, leaving 12 bases between the germline ends. Germline V gives CDR1 KGHSH, CDR2 LQKENI. This CDR3 is built from 14 residues. CDR3 DNA sequence: TGTGCCAGCTCACCTTCCCTGGTGGGAGAGACCCAGTACTTC. Translation: CASSPSLVGETQYF.

This clone has only a few counts. The chain couples TRBV9 to TRBJ2-7; a weak D match, TRBD2 (6 bases). This CDR3 region has 14 residues. Trimming cost V 4 bases and J 3 bases, with 14 bases left between them. Looked up from germline, CDR1 is SGDLS and CDR2 is YYNGEE. The CDR3 nucleotides read TGTGCCAGCAGCCCGCGGGACGGAAACTACGAGCAGTACTTC. Residues: CASSPRDGNYEQYF.

This clone was seen more than once but under ten times. The rearrangement uses TRBV11-1 and TRBJ2-1; D is undetermined. The V end was cut by 4 bases, the J end by 9 bases, with 16 bases between. Germline V gene lookup returns CDR1 SGHAT and CDR2 FQDESV (reference sequence). CDR3 size: 14 residues. The CDR3 bases are TGTGCCAGCAGCTCCTTAGAGAAAGGAAGTGAGCAGTTCTTC. This sequence encodes CASSSLEKGSEQFF.

This clone was seen only a few times. V gene TRBV29-1 combines with J gene TRBJ2-7; 7 bases are a match to TRBD1. CDR1 and CDR2 (germline): SQVTM, ANQGSEA. The V gene end was trimmed by 4 bases and the J gene end by 3 bases; junction bases not matched to a gene: 6. The CDR3 spans 13 residues. The CDR3 region has the DNA TGCAGCGTTGGCTGGGACAGAGTCTACGAGCAGTACTTC. Protein: CSVGWDRVYEQYF.